This T cell receptor (beta chain) appears in the sequencing data of a study of post-analysis software for immune sequencing data. The wider study: The cohort encompassed relapsing-remitting, secondary progressive and progressive-relapsing multiple sclerosis disease courses. Overall study findings and caveats: Five or six TRBV segments, including TRBV5-6, TRBV5-1 and TRBV20-1, were more frequent in patients than controls. The F measure placed samples prepared in the same batch into strongly shared clusters. Significantly decreased normalized Chao1 diversity was recorded for multiple sclerosis patients relative to controls.

This clonotype was counted between two and nine times. The target antigen is unknown. cDNA libraries for TCR beta contained unique molecular identifiers. Input of roughly 1 to 11 million T cells yielded a few hundred thousand cDNA molecules. A single record per CDR3 protein comes from TCRdb applying MiXCR to the PCR reads. This sample has hundreds of thousands of distinct CDR3 sequences, with 25% to 30% found just once. This CDR3 is 11 amino acids long. V was clipped by 9 bases and J by 6 bases, with 9 bases between them. The germline gives CDR1 MNHNY, CDR2 SVGAGI (reference sequence). This TCR came from a girl under 18 with multiple sclerosis. The chain has TRBV6-6 and TRBJ2-1; D is ambiguous. Material for sequencing was blood. CDR3 nucleotides: TGTGCCAGTAGATGGGGCAATGAGCAGTTCTTC. This codes for CASRWGNEQFF.